This is a list of T cell receptor beta chains from one sample in a study of cytomegalovirus exposure and HLA in healthy donors. This table comes from immunoSEQ multiplex PCR, and its TCRdb copy is limited to in-frame clones, with some not included. Among some 52,000 clones listed, 73% were seen once. The sequenced sample was PBMCs. All receptors come from a man aged 18-30 years in good health and CMV-seronegative. Both conserved end residues are trimmed from each CDR3. The listing skips clone size in some rows; elsewhere it reads once, few, many or a size class.

>-|TRBV7-9
ASSLRQTGYYGYT
>-|TRBV7-9
ASSITASNLYGYT
>once|TRBV13
ASSMREGLTDTQY
>-|TRBV30
AWSGVPGGTQY
>-|TRBV2
ARGPPGGATGELF
>few|TRBV2
ASRATGTANYGYT
>-|TRBV7-9
ASSLAPLQDADTQY
>-|TRBV7-2
ASSLGQSKSSNYGYT
>-|TRBV10-1
ASSVRDSRSDTQY
>-|TRBV4-3
ASSPNLPGQGAMRANVLT
>-|TRBV18
ASSPPFIGQGYGYT
>-|TRBV6-5
ASASPGESYEQY
>-|TRBV25-1
ASSPRGAANNEQF
>-|TRBV13
ASSLSHTDTQY
>-|TRBV10-3
AISRDRDKVAFT
>-|TRBV4-3
ASSQDFLAISTDTQY
>few|TRBV4-3
ASSRGRDRFPYEQY
>few|TRBV28
ASSITSGSGPLH
>few|TRBV19
ASTLTSGSEQY
>-|TRBV7-8
ASSLVLEEQF
>-|TRBV29-1
SATGQGESYNEQF
>-|TRBV20-1
SAGQYNEQF
>-|TRBV27
ASMDRGSYEQY
>-|TRBV30
AWSSGGSRAGELF
>-|TRBV20-1
SAPTAYEQY
>-|TRBV27
ASSFRGTEAF
>-|TRBV10-3
AISEEREKPF
>-|TRBV28
ASSLSPTSKAF
>-|TRBV5-1
ASSIGGGQETQY
>once|TRBV4-3
ASSPSGSGANVLT
>-|TRBV19
ASSITGVPGYT
>once|TRBV28
ASSLTGNEQY
>-|TRBV6-5
ASSYGTVDQPQH
>-|TRBV10-3
AMSTVSYNEQF
>-|TRBV7-9
ASSLAAGLDGYT
>-|TRBV29-1
SARRGTVYGYT
>-|TRBV2
ASTPSDNSYNEQF
>-|TRBV6-5
ASSTSGTMEAF
>-|TRBV5-6
ASSPGQWDTEAF
>-|TRBV5-1
ASSPTPNQPQH
>few|TRBV13
ASSHAVTSGPISYNEQF
>-|TRBV5-1
ASSLREFLYEQY
>-|TRBV5-1
ASSFSAGTYNEQF
>-|TRBV4-1
ASSHLTMNTGELF
>-|TRBV7-2
ASTVAGVSGGQF
>-|TRBV21-1
AKYRLAESEQY
>-|TRBV27
ASSFHTADTQY
>-|TRBV7-2
ASSLRREFTYEQY
>-|TRBV2
ASRAQTVLNTEAF
>-|TRBV6-5
ASRQADRGGYEQY
>-|TRBV14
ASSQVWAHQETQY